This TCR beta chain was recovered during a study of cytomegalovirus exposure and HLA in healthy donors. This CDR3 spans 15 amino acids. The V gene's germline CDR1 is MGHDK and CDR2 SYGVNS. Trimming stripped 4 bases from V and 7 bases from J, with 17 bases between. About this clone: Antigen: not known.

Healthy bone marrow donors supplied every sample. In the PCR, 60 Vbeta and 13 Jbeta primers were used. Only in-frame clones appear in the TCRdb table, and some are missing; sequencing was by immunoSEQ multiplex PCR. This table lists some 110,000 clones. Regarding the study as a whole: Prior analysis indicated that the majority of TCR beta V segments exhibited productivity approximately 87% or approximately 30% of the time.

The sample taken for sequencing was PBMCs. The chain has TRBV25-1 and TRBJ2-1; tentative D call: TRBD2 (7 bases). This clonotype was obtained from a man aged 25 to 45 in good health and CMV-seronegative. CDR3 region: CASSAPKGGGNEQFF. CDR3 in DNA: TGTGCCAGCAGTGCCCCCAAGGGGGGAGGGAATGAGCAGTTCTTC.